This T cell receptor (beta chain) came from a study of shared clonotypes between healthy human individuals. Naive CD8 populations comprised CD45RO-negative cells positively selected for CCR7, excluding terminally differentiated effector memory CD45RA+ cells. Among the donors, all were Caucasian adults who lived in Nashville, Tennessee. Germline V gene sequence: CDR1 LNHDA, CDR2 SQIVND (reference sequence). V lost 3 bases and J lost 0, with 10 bases in between. This CDR3 has 15 amino acids. At a deep level, the assay was run. The table came from immunoSEQ multiplex PCR; TCRdb's copy has only in-frame clones and leaves some out. This table holds millions of clones, under 95% found once. This clone was seen a single time. Its cognate antigen is unknown. Study-wide findings and caveats: Measured sharing among donors was expected to vary with sequencing depth. Though the depth was large, rarefaction showed that sorted-subset sequencing was incomplete.

What was sequenced was naive CD8+ T cells from PBMCs. This TCR was sampled from a man younger than 30 in good health. Some clones in this sample may be carry-over from other donors' samples. The V call is TRBV19, the J call TRBJ2-3; D gene unclear. The CDR3 is CASSMTPSSTDTQYF. CDR3 in DNA: TGTGCCAGTAGTATGACACCAAGCAGCACAGATACGCAGTATTTT.